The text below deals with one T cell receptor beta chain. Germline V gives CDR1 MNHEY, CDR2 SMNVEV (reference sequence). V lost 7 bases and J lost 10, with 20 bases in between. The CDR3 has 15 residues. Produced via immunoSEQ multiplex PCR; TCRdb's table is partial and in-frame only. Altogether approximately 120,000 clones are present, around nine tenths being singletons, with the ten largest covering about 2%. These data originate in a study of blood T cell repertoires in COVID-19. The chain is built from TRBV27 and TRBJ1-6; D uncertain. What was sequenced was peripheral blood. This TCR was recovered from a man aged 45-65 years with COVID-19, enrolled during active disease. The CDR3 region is CASTLLMAGRSPLHF. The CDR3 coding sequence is TGTGCCAGCACCCTCTTGATGGCAGGAAGGTCACCCCTCCACTTT.